Described below is a single T cell receptor (beta chain) sequence and its context. The repertoire was sequenced with immunoSEQ multiplex PCR; TCRdb's copy has only in-frame clones and lacks some. The table lists roughly 69,000 clones, 91% of them singletons. The data stem from a study of T cell changes during pregnancy in multiple sclerosis. CDR3 length equals 12 residues. V was cut by 7 bases and J by 3 bases, with 9 bases left in between. Germline CDR1 reads LNHDA; CDR2 reads SQIVND (reference sequence). Source: CD4+ T cells from peripheral blood mononuclear cells, taken in the third trimester of pregnancy. The V gene is TRBV19, the J gene TRBJ1-2; D is perhaps TRBD1 (6 bases). The origin of this receptor is a female donor in good health, enrolled as a control in a pregnancy study. The CDR3 loop is CASKKGDYGYTF. CDR3 sequence (DNA): TGTGCCAGTAAGAAGGGGGACTATGGCTACACCTTC.